This record looks at one TCR beta chain sequence and its context. Its antigen remains unidentified. The method was immunoSEQ multiplex PCR; TCRdb's version includes in-frame clones alone and lacks a portion of them. The data contain roughly 180,000 clones, about nine tenths of them singletons. The data are from a study of T cell responses to AZD1222 COVID-19 vaccine. Study background: Second doses were pooled across both intervals (about 4 or about 12 weeks).

General study results and limits: Spike was spanned by vaccine-associated CD4 TCRs, which were dominant at 160-218 and 743-854. There were repertoire samples only from the period after the peak T cell response. At baseline, just a handful of AZD1222 recipients tested seropositive.

Material: peripheral blood, obtained on day 0 of AZD1222 vaccination. The receptor was derived from an adult in good health.

CDR3 region: CASSGDSYYEQYF. The CDR3 nucleotides read TGTGCCAGCAGTGGGGACAGCTACTACGAGCAGTACTTC. The chain is built from TRBV2 and TRBJ2-7; the match to TRBD1 covers 7 bases. Germline CDR1 and CDR2: SNHLY and FYNNEI. Trimming removed 4 bases from V and 3 bases from J; junction bases left unmatched: 3. The CDR3 has 13 residues.